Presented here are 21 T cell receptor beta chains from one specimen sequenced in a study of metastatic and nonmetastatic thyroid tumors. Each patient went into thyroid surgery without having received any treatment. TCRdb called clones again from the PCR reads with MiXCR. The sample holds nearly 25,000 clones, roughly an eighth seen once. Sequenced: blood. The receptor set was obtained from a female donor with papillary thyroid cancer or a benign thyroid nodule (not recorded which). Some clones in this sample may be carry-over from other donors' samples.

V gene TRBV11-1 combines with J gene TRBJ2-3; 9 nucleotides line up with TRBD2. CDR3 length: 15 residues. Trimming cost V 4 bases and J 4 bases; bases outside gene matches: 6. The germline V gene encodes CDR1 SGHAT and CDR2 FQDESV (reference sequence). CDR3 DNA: TGTGCCAGCAGCTCCCGGAGCGGGGGGTCAGATACGCAGTATTTT. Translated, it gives CASSSRSGGSDTQYF. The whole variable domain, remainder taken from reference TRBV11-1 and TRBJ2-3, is EAEVAQSPRYKITEKSQAVAFWCDPISGHATLYWYRQILGQGPELLVQFQDESVVDDSQLPKDRFSAERLKGVDSTLKIQPAELGDSAMYLCASSSRSGGSDTQYFGPGTRLTVL.

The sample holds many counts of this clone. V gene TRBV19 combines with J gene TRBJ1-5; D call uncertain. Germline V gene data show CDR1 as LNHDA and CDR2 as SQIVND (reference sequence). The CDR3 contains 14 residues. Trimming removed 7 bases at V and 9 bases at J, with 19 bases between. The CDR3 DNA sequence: TGTGCCAGTAAACTAACAGCCGAACGAATGCCCCAGCATTTT. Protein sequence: CASKLTAERMPQHF.

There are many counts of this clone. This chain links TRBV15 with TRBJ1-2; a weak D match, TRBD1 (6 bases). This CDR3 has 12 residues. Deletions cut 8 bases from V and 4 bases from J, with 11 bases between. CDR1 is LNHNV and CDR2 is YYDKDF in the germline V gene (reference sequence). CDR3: CATSAGAYGYTF. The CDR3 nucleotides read TGTGCCACCTCGGCAGGGGCCTATGGCTACACCTTC.

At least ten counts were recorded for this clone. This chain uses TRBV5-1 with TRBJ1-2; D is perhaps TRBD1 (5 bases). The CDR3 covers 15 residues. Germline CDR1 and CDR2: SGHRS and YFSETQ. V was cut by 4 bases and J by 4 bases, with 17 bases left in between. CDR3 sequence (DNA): TGCGCCAGCAGCCGTCCCGATCAGGGATCCTATGGCTACACCTTC. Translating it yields CASSRPDQGSYGYTF.

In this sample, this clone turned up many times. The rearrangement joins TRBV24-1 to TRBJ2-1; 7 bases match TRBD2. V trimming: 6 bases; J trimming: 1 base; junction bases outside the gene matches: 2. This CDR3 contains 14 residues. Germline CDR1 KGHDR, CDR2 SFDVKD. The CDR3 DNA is TGTGCCACCAGTCACGGGAGGTCCTACAATGAGCAGTTCTTC. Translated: CATSHGRSYNEQFF.

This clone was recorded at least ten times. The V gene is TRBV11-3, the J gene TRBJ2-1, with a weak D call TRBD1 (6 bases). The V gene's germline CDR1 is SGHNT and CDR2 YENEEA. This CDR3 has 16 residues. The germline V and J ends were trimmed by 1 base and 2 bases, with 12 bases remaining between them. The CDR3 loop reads CASSLVSDSAYNEQFF. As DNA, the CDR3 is TGTGCCAGCAGCTTAGTGTCGGACAGCGCCTACAATGAGCAGTTCTTC.

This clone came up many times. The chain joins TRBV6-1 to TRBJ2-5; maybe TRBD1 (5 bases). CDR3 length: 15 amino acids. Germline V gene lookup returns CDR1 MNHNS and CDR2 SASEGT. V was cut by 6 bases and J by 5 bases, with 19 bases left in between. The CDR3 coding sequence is TGTGCCAGCAGAGATCCAAGGGGCGTAGGGGAGACCCAGTACTTC. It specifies CASRDPRGVGETQYF.

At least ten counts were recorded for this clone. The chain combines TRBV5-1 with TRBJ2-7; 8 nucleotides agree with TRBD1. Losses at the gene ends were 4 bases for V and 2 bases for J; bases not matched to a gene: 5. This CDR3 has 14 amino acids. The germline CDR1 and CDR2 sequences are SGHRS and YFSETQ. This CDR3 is CASSQRTGPYEQYF. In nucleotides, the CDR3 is TGCGCCAGCAGCCAACGGACAGGGCCCTACGAGCAGTACTTC.

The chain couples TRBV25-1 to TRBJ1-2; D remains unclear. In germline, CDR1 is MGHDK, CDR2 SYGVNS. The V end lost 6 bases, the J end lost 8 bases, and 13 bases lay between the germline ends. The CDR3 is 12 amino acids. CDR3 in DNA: TGTGCCAGCAGACGGGAATCGGGGGGCTACACCTTC. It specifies CASRRESGGYTF.

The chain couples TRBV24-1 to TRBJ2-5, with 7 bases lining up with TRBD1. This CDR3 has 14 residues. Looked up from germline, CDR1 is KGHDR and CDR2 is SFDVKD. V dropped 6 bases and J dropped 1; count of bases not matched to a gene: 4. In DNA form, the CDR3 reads TGTGCCACCAGTAGTAGACAGGGCCAAGAGACCCAGTACTTC. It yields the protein CATSSRQGQETQYF.

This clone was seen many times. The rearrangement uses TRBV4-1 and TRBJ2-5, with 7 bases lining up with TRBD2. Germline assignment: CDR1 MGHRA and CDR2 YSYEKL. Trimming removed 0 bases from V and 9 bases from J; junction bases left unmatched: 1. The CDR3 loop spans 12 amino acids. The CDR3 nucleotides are TGCGCCAGCAGCCAAGAAGCGGGACCCCAGTACTTC. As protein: CASSQEAGPQYF.

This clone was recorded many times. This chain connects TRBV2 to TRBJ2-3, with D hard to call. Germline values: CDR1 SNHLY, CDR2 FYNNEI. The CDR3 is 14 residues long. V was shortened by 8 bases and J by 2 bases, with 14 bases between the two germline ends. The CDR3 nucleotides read TGTGCCAGCCACCCAGTGCCCCTCACAGATACGCAGTATTTT. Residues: CASHPVPLTDTQYF. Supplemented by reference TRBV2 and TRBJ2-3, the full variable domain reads EPEVTQTPSHQVTQMGQEVILRCVPISNHLYFYWYRQILGQKVEFLVSFYNNEISEKSEIFDDQFSVERPDGSNFTLKIRSTKLEDSAMYFCASHPVPLTDTQYFGPGTRLTVL.

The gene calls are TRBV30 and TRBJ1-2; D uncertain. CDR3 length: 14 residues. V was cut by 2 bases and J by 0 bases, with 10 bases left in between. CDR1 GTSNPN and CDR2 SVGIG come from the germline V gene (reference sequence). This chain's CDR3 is CAWSPGASNYGYTF. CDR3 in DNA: TGTGCCTGGAGTCCGGGAGCCTCTAACTATGGCTACACCTTC.

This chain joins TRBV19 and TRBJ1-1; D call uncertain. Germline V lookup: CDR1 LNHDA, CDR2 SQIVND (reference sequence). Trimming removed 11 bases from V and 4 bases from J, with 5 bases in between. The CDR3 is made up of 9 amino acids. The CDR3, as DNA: TGTGCCGGTGGCACTGAAGCTTTCTTT. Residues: CAGGTEAFF.

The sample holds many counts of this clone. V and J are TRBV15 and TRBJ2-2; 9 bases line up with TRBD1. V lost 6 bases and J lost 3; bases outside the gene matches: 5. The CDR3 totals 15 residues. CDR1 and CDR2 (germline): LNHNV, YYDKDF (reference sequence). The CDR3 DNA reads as TGTGCCACCAGGGTTGGGACAGGGCACACCGGGGAGCTGTTTTTT. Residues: CATRVGTGHTGELFF.

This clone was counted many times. CDR3 region: CASSLRQGAEVRGYTF. Here the CDR3 DNA reads TGTGCCAGCAGTCTCCGACAGGGGGCGGAGGTGAGAGGCTACACCTTC. The gene calls are TRBV28 and TRBJ1-2; 10 bases are a match to TRBD1. The V segment lost 5 bases and the J segment 8 bases; nucleotides outside the gene matches: 14. Germline lookup yields CDR1 MDHEN and CDR2 SYDVKM. The CDR3 has 16 amino acids.

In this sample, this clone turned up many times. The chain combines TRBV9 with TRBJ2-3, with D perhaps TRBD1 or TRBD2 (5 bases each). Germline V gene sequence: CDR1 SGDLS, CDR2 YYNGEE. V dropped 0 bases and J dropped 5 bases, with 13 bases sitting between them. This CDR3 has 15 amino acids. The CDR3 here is CASSVAQGRGDTQYF. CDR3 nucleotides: TGTGCCAGCAGCGTAGCGCAGGGTCGGGGAGATACGCAGTATTTT.

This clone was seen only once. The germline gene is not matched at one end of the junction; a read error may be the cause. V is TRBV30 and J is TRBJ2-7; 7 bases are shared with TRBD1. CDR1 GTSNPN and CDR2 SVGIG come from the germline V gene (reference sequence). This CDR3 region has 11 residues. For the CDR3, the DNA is TGTGCCTGGAGCCGAGAGGGGGCTATGAACTTC. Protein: CAWSREGAMNF.

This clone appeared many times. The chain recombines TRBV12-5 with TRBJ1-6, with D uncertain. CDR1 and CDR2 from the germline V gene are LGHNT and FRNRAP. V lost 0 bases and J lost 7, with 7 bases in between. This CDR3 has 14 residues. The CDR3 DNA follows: TGTGCTAGTGGTTTGGTACTACGGAATTCACCCCTCCACTTT. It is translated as CASGLVLRNSPLHF.

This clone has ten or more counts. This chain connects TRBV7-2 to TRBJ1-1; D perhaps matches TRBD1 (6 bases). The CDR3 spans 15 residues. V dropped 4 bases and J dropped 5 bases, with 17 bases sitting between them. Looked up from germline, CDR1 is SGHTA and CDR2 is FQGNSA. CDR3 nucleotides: TGTGCCAGCAGCTCCTGGGGCAGGGGTCATACTGAAGCTTTCTTT. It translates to CASSSWGRGHTEAFF.

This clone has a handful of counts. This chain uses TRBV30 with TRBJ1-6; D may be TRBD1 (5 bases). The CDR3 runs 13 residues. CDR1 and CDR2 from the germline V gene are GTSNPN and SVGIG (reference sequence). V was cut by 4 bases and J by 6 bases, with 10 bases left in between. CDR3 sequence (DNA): TGTGCCTGGACTGTGGGGCTTAATTCACCCCTCCACTTT. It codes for CAWTVGLNSPLHF.